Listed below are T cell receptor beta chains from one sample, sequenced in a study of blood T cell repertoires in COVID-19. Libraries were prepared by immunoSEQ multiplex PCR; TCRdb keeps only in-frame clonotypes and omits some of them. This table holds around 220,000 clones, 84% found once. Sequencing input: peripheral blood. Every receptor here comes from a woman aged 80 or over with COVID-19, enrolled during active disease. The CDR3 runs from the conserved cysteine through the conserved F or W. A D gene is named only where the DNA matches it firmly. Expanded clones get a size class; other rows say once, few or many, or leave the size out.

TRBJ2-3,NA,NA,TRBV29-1,CSSGGSAADTQYF,TGCAGCTCCGGGGGATCAGCGGCGGATACGCAGTATTTT
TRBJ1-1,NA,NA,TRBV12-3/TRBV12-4,CASRWAGNTEAFF,TGTGCCAGCAGGTGGGCTGGGAACACTGAAGCTTTCTTT
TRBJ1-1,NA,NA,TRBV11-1,CASSLATAEAFF,TGTGCCAGCAGCTTAGCTACAGCTGAAGCTTTCTTT
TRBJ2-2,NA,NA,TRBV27,CASSSRPQTSLGTGELFF,TGTGCCAGCAGTTCTCGCCCTCAAACTAGTTTGGGCACCGGGGAGCTGTTTTTT
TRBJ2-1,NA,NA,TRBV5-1,CASRILPSYNEQFF,TGCGCCAGCCGCATACTACCCTCCTACAATGAGCAGTTCTTC
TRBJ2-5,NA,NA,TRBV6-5,CASSYSRSGGQETQYF,TGTGCCAGCAGTTACTCGAGGTCGGGTGGGCAAGAGACCCAGTACTTC
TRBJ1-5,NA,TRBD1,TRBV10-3,CAPTPRTGFNQPQHF,TGTGCCCCCACGCCGCGGACAGGGTTCAATCAGCCCCAGCATTTT
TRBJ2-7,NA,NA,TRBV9,CASSVTWGLAF,TGTGCCAGCAGCGTAACCTGGGGACTTGCCTTC
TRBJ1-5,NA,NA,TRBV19,CASRPPGGDQPQHF,TGTGCCAGCCGGCCCCCGGGGGGGGATCAGCCCCAGCATTTT
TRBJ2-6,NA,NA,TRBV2,CASSAGGSSGANVLTF,TGTGCCAGCTCAGCAGGGGGGAGCTCTGGGGCCAACGTCCTGACTTTC
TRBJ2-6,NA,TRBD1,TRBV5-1,CASSLAGTGTGANVLTF,TGCGCCAGCAGCTTGGCCGGGACAGGGACTGGGGCCAACGTCCTGACTTTC
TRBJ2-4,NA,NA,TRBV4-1,CASSQEGRLANIQYF,TGCGCCAGCAGCCAAGAAGGTCGTCTAGCAAACATTCAGTACTTC
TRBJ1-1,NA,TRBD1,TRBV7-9,CASSRTGGSNTEAFF,TGTGCCAGCAGCAGGACAGGGGGCAGTAACACTGAAGCTTTCTTT
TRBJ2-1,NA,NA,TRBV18,CASSPEAQGGNEQFF,TGTGCCAGCTCACCAGAGGCCCAGGGTGGCAATGAGCAGTTCTTC
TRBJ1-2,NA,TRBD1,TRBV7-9,CASSSQATGYGYTF,TGTGCCAGCAGCTCCCAGGCGACAGGGTATGGCTACACCTTC
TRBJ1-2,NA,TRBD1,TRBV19,CASSIRDRDFYGYTF,TGTGCCAGTAGTATTCGGGACAGGGACTTCTATGGCTACACCTTC
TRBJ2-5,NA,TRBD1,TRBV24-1,CATSDPRQGGETQYF,TGTGCCACCAGTGATCCGAGACAGGGGGGAGAGACCCAGTACTTC
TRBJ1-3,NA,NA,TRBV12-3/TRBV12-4,CASSLLSGNTIYF,TGTGCCAGCAGCCTCCTCTCTGGAAACACCATATATTTT
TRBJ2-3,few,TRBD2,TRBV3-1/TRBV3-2,CASSPGGAAGDTQYF,TGTGCCAGCAGTCCGGGGGGGGCCGCTGGAGATACGCAGTATTTT
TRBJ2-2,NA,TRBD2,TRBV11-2,CASSLASGTNTGELFF,TGTGCCAGCAGCTTAGCTAGCGGGACGAACACCGGGGAGCTGTTTTTT
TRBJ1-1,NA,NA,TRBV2,CASSETGGLTEAFF,TGTGCCAGCAGTGAGACTGGGGGCCTCACTGAAGCTTTCTTT
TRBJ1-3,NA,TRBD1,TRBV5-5,CASNQGTGAGNTIYF,TGTGCCAGCAACCAAGGGACAGGGGCTGGAAACACCATATATTTT
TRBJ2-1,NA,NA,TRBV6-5,CASSPRWGGTGEQFF,TGTGCCAGCAGTCCCCGTTGGGGCGGGACTGGTGAGCAGTTCTTC
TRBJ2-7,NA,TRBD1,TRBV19,CASSITGQGTYEQYF,TGTGCCAGTAGTATAACCGGACAGGGGACTTACGAGCAGTACTTC
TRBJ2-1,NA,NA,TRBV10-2,CASGRGTIASNEQFF,TGCGCCAGCGGTCGTGGGACAATTGCCTCCAATGAGCAGTTCTTC
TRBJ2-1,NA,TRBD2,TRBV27,CASSLIGWTSGTRGHNEQFF,TGTGCCAGCAGTTTAATAGGTTGGACTAGCGGGACTAGGGGACACAATGAGCAGTTCTTC
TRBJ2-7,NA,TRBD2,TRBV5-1,CASSLVAGEDYEQYF,TGCGCCAGCAGCTTGGTCGCGGGAGAGGACTACGAGCAGTACTTC
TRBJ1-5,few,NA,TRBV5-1,CASSLDGNSNQPQHF,TGCGCCAGCAGCTTGGACGGTAATAGCAATCAGCCCCAGCATTTT